This T cell receptor (beta chain) was found in a study of untreated major depressive disorder. Findings and limits, study-wide: Compared with controls, depressed patients showed more TRBV05-01 (Vbeta 5.1) usage in CD4+ T cells.

Unmatched junction bases numbered 19, after V lost 6 bases and J lost 8 bases. The V gene's germline CDR1 is SQVTM and CDR2 ANQGSEA. This CDR3 region has 16 residues. Depression in patients ranged from moderate to severe. Blood, 25 to 30 ml, was drawn into EDTA tubes. The protocol was immunoSEQ multiplex PCR, while the TCRdb copy is restricted to in-frame clones and leaves out a portion. The sample yields 15,000 to 20,000 clones, about 92% seen once. A remark on this clone: The antigen is not known.

This clonotype was sampled from a woman in her forties with major depressive disorder. The V and J genes are TRBV29-1 and TRBJ2-3; 8 bases line up with TRBD2. The sample was CD4+ T cells from PBMCs. CDR3 DNA sequence: TGCAGCGTCCTGGGCGGGGGACTAGGAAATGCGGGTACGCAGTATTTT. Its translation is CSVLGGGLGNAGTQYF.